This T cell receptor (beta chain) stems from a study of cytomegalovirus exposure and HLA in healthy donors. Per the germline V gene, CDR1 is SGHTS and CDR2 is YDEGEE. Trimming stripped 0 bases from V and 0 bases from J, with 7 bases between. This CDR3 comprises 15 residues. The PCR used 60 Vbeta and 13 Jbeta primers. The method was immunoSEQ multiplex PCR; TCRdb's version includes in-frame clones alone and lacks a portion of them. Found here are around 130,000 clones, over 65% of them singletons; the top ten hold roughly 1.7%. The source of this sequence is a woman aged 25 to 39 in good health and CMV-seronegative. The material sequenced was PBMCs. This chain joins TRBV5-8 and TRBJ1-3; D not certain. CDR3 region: CASSLEPSSGNTIYF. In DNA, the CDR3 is TGTGCCAGCAGCTTGGAGCCGAGCTCTGGAAACACCATATATTTT. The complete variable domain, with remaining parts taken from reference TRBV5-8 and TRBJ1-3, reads EAGVTQSPTHLIKTRGQQATLRCSPISGHTSVYWYQQALGLGLQFLLWYDEGEERNRGNFPPRFSGRQFPNYSSELNVNALELEDSALYLCASSLEPSSGNTIYFGEGSWLTVV.